This is a list of T cell receptor beta chains from one sample in a study of shared clonotypes between healthy human individuals. Repertoires were generated with immunoSEQ multiplex PCR, while TCRdb's copy carries only in-frame clones and drops some. Altogether around 2.1 million clones are present, 95% being singletons, with the ten largest covering 0.13%. The sequenced sample consisted of naive CD4+ T cells sorted from blood. The origin of the receptors is a man between 18 and 29 years old in good health. The CDR3 runs from the conserved cysteine through the conserved F or W. A D gene is named only where the DNA matches it firmly. Clone size, where shown, is once, few, many, or a class for clones that have expanded.

v_call	clone_size	d_call	j_call	cdr3_aa	cdr3_nt
TRBV7-9	-	-	TRBJ2-4	CASSQSTAKNIQYF	TGTGCCAGCAGCCAAAGTACGGCCAAAAACATTCAGTACTTC
TRBV7-2	once	TRBD1	TRBJ1-5	CASSLTGQDYQPQHF	TGTGCCAGCAGCTTAACAGGACAGGACTATCAGCCCCAGCATTTT
TRBV2	-	-	TRBJ2-7	CASSVGGHEQYF	TGTGCCAGCAGTGTGGGGGGCCACGAGCAGTACTTC
TRBV19	-	TRBD1	TRBJ2-3	CASSTRDRFTDTQYF	TGTGCCAGTAGTACCCGGGACAGATTCACAGATACGCAGTATTTT
TRBV7-9	-	-	TRBJ1-6	CASSPVEGGHSPLHF	TGTGCCAGCAGCCCGGTGGAAGGGGGACATTCACCCCTCCACTTT
TRBV6-6	once	TRBD1	TRBJ2-7	CASRGTGGYEQYF	TGTGCCAGCAGGGGGACAGGGGGGTACGAGCAGTACTTC
TRBV6-6	-	-	TRBJ2-4	CASTPQGTGAKNIQYF	TGTGCCAGCACCCCGCAGGGAACCGGGGCCAAAAACATTCAGTACTTC
TRBV7-2	-	TRBD1	TRBJ2-5	CASSSQTGTQETQYF	TGTGCCAGCAGCTCACAGACAGGGACCCAAGAGACCCAGTACTTC
TRBV4-1	-	-	TRBJ2-7	CASSQGSAGSSYEQYF	TGCGCCAGCAGCCAAGGTTCGGCGGGGAGCTCCTACGAGCAGTACTTC
TRBV2	-	-	TRBJ2-1	CASSEVAGIRNEQFF	TGTGCCAGCAGTGAGGTTGCGGGAATAAGGAATGAGCAGTTCTTC
TRBV25-1	-	-	TRBJ1-1	CASSEMGFSLVTEAFF	TGTGCCAGCAGTGAGATGGGGTTCTCGCTTGTCACTGAAGCTTTCTTT
TRBV7-2	once	-	TRBJ2-7	CASSSYRVGEQYF	TGTGCCAGCAGCTCCTACAGGGTCGGGGAGCAGTACTTC
TRBV9	-	TRBD2	TRBJ2-7	CASSGTSGVSDEQYF	TGTGCCAGCAGCGGGACTAGCGGGGTTAGCGACGAGCAGTACTTC
TRBV6-1	-	-	TRBJ1-1	CASQGGRDTEAFF	TGTGCCAGCCAAGGGGGAAGGGACACTGAAGCTTTCTTT
TRBV28	-	TRBD1	TRBJ2-7	CASRPTGTGVYEQYF	TGTGCCAGCAGGCCAACCGGGACAGGGGTGTACGAGCAGTACTTC
TRBV9	-	TRBD2	TRBJ2-5	CASSEGLAGGEETQYF	TGTGCCAGCAGCGAGGGACTAGCGGGGGGAGAAGAGACCCAGTACTTC
TRBV11-2	-	-	TRBJ1-2	CASSPGTVGYGYTF	TGTGCCAGCAGCCCGGGGACGGTGGGCTATGGCTACACCTTC
TRBV28	-	-	TRBJ1-4	CASSLPPLGEKLFF	TGTGCCAGCAGCCTCCCTCCACTCGGAGAAAAACTGTTTTTT
TRBV13	-	TRBD2	TRBJ2-1	CASSHRAGGSYNEQFF	TGTGCCAGCAGCCACAGAGCGGGGGGCTCCTACAATGAGCAGTTCTTC
TRBV5-1	once	TRBD2	TRBJ2-3	CASSLDGLGSDTQYF	TGCGCCAGCAGCTTAGACGGACTAGGTTCAGATACGCAGTATTTT
TRBV6-5	-	TRBD1	TRBJ1-5	CASSYDRGKRPQHF	TGTGCCAGCAGTTACGACAGGGGAAAGAGGCCCCAGCATTTT
TRBV11-2	-	-	TRBJ2-5	CASSLIGTTETQYF	TGTGCCAGCAGCCTGATCGGGACAACCGAGACCCAGTACTTC
TRBV2	-	-	TRBJ1-5	CASKWDNNQPQHF	TGTGCCAGCAAGTGGGACAATAATCAGCCCCAGCATTTT
TRBV2	-	TRBD1	TRBJ2-7	CASRRQGSYEQYF	TGTGCCAGCAGGAGACAGGGATCCTACGAGCAGTACTTC
TRBV5-1	few	TRBD1	TRBJ2-7	CASSLGQGSYEQYF	TGCGCCAGCAGCTTGGGACAGGGTTCCTACGAGCAGTACTTC